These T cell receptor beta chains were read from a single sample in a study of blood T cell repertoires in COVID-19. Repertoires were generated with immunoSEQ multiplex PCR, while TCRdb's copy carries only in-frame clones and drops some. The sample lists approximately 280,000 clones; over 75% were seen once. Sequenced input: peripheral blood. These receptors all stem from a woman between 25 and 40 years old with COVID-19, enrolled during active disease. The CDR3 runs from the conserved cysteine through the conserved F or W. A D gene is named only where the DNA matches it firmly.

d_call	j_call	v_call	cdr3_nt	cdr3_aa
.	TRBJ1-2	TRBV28	TGTGCCAGCAGTTTGTCGGGGGCTAACTATGGCTACACCTTC	CASSLSGANYGYTF
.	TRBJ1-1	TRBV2	TGTGCCAGTCGGGTGGAGGTGGGAGACACTGAAGCTTTCTTT	CASRVEVGDTEAFF
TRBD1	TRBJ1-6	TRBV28	TGTGCCAGCGGGGGACAGGGTTCACCCCTCCACTTT	CASGGQGSPLHF
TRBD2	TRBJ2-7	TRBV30	TGTGCCTGGAGTGGTGCGGGAGGGTTCTACGAGCAGTACTTC	CAWSGAGGFYEQYF
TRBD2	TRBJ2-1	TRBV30	TGTGCCTGGAGTGGTGCGGCGGGAGGGTTAACGCAGTTCTTC	CAWSGAAGGLTQFF
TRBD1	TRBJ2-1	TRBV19	TGTGCCAGTAAGGGACAGGGGGCGTATGAGCAGTTCTTC	CASKGQGAYEQFF
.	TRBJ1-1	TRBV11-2	TGTGCCAGCAGCTTAGACCCGGGGTACGGTGAAGCTTTCTTT	CASSLDPGYGEAFF
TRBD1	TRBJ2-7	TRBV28	TGTGCCAGCAGTTTATGGGCAGGGGGCATCGAGCAGTACTTC	CASSLWAGGIEQYF
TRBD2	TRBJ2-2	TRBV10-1	TGCGCCAGCAGGGGTAGCGGGTCGAACACCGGGGAGCTGTTTTTT	CASRGSGSNTGELFF
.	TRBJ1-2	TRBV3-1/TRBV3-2	TGTGCCAGCAGCCAAGATATGGCTTTCCATGGCTACACCTTC	CASSQDMAFHGYTF
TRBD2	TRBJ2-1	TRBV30	TGTGCCTGGAGTCCTGGTAGCGGGAGGAGGGTTGAGCAGTTCTTC	CAWSPGSGRRVEQFF
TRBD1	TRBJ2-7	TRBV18	TGTGCCAGCTCGGCGGACAGGAACTCCTACGAGCAGTACTTC	CASSADRNSYEQYF
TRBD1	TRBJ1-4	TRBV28	TGTGCCAGCAGTTTAAGGACAGGGGGCGATGAAAAACTGTTTTTT	CASSLRTGGDEKLFF
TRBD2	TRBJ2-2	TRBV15	TGTGCCACCAGCAGCGGGACTAGCGTAGCGAACACCGGGGAGCTGTTTTTT	CATSSGTSVANTGELFF
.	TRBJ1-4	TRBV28	TGTGCCAGCAGTCCCCTGGGGGGTCGAACTAATGAAAAACTGTTTTTT	CASSPLGGRTNEKLFF
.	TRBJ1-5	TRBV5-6	TGTGCCAGCAGCAATCTGGGGAGGGGGGATCAGCCCCAGCATTTT	CASSNLGRGDQPQHF
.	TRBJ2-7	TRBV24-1	TGTGCCACCAGTGCCGTGGGAGATCCTCGTCTTGACGAGCAGTACTTC	CATSAVGDPRLDEQYF
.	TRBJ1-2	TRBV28	TGTGCCAGCAAATCCCCGTCCGGGGAAGCTAACTATGGCTACACCTTC	CASKSPSGEANYGYTF